This T cell receptor beta chain came from a study of blood T cells in healthy people across ages. As concerns this clonotype: A much larger clone lies a single base off, so this may be a read error.

The authors extracted at least 6 micrograms of total RNA per sample. Germline V lookup: CDR1 SQVTM, CDR2 ANQGSEA. The CDR3 is made up of 14 amino acids. A J-beta primer mix and a sample-barcoded 5' primer were used in a second PCR of roughly 7 to 12 cycles. Using its own MiXCR run on the 5' RACE reads, TCRdb lists one record per CDR3 protein. Among 1.5 million to 2 million distinct CDR3 sequences, approximately 28% were seen once, and the ten largest hold 7.7%. The TCR originated in a woman in her twenties or thirties in good health. The rearrangement uses TRBV29-1 and TRBJ2-1, with 9 nucleotides matching TRBD1. The sample consisted of blood. DNA for the CDR3: TGCGGCGTTGGGGGACAGGGATTGTACAATGAGCAGTTCTTC. Its protein is CGVGGQGLYNEQFF.